The 23 T cell receptor beta chains reported below all come from one sample, sequenced in a study of graft-versus-host responses after intestinal transplantation. No antigens are known for them. Data came from immunoSEQ multiplex PCR; TCRdb stores just in-frame clones and leaves some out. The repertoire includes about 110,000 clones, roughly 95% of them detected once, and 0.45% to 0.65% sits in the top ten. The starting material was unstimulated CD8+ T cells sorted from spleen or lymph node cells, obtained before intestinal transplant. Receptors were obtained from a human donor who received an intestinal transplant.

The chain recombines TRBV4-1 with TRBJ1-5; 12 bases are a match to TRBD1. This CDR3 is 17 amino acids long. Germline lookup yields CDR1 MGHRA and CDR2 YSYEKL. V lost 0 bases, J lost 4 bases, and 4 bases stayed unmatched. The CDR3: CASSQEGGQGANQPQHF. The DNA for the CDR3 is TGCGCCAGCAGCCAAGAAGGGGGACAGGGGGCAAATCAGCCCCAGCATTTT.

The chain uses TRBV7-6 and TRBJ2-7; TRBD2 is a possible D gene (6 bases). The CDR3 runs to 15 residues. Germline V gene lookup returns CDR1 SGHVS and CDR2 FNYEAQ. Trimming pared 1 base from V and 0 bases from J, leaving 10 bases between. CDR3 protein: CASSLDGGISYEQYF. CDR3 DNA sequence: TGTGCCAGCAGCTTAGACGGGGGAATCTCCTACGAGCAGTACTTC.

V is TRBV13 and J is TRBJ2-1; 12 positions agree with TRBD2. CDR1 PRHDT and CDR2 FYEKMQ come from the germline V gene (reference sequence). The junction had 6 bases not matched to a gene; V was cut back by 8 bases and J by 4 bases. The CDR3 extends over 15 amino acids. The CDR3 nucleotides are TGTGCCAGCCGATTTGGACTAGCGGGGTACAATGAGCAGTTCTTC. As protein: CASRFGLAGYNEQFF.

The chain links TRBV28 to TRBJ1-5; 8 bases are a match to TRBD1. This CDR3 region has 15 residues. Germline V gene sequence: CDR1 MDHEN, CDR2 SYDVKM. The V segment lost 3 bases and the J segment 5 bases; nucleotides outside the gene matches: 6. The CDR3 DNA reads TGTGCCAGCAGTTTCTCCGGGACAGGTCATCAGCCCCAGCATTTT. As protein: CASSFSGTGHQPQHF.

V gene TRBV7-9 combines with J gene TRBJ2-1; 11 positions agree with TRBD2. CDR1 and CDR2 from the germline V gene are SEHNR and FQNEAQ (reference sequence). The V segment lost 1 base and the J segment 8 bases; nucleotides outside the gene matches: 7. The CDR3 is made up of 16 amino acids. CDR3 amino acids: CASSLESSGRSYEQFF. In DNA, the CDR3 is TGTGCCAGCAGCTTAGAGTCTAGCGGGAGGTCTTATGAGCAGTTCTTC. The full variable domain, completed using reference TRBV7-9 and TRBJ2-1, is DTGVSQNPRHKITKRGQNVTFRCDPISEHNRLYWYRQTLGQGPEFLTYFQNEAQLEKSRLLSDRFSAERPKGSFSTLEIQRTEQGDSAMYLCASSLESSGRSYEQFFGPGTRLTVL.

V usage is TRBV7-9 and J usage is TRBJ2-7; D gene ambiguous. The germline V gene encodes CDR1 SEHNR and CDR2 FQNEAQ (reference sequence). V was trimmed by 6 bases and J by 2 bases, leaving 11 bases between them. This CDR3 is built from 13 residues. CDR3 loop: CASSPPSPYEQYF. CDR3 sequence (DNA): TGTGCCAGCAGTCCTCCCTCCCCCTACGAGCAGTACTTC.

The chain recombines TRBV27 with TRBJ2-2; D is uncertain. The CDR3 covers 15 residues. The V end lost 1 base, the J end lost 4 bases, and 10 bases lay between the germline ends. Germline CDR1 reads MNHEY; CDR2 reads SMNVEV (reference sequence). CDR3: CASSLYPPGTGELFF. The CDR3 DNA is TGTGCCAGCAGTTTATATCCCCCCGGCACCGGGGAGCTGTTTTTT.

The rearrangement uses TRBV27 and TRBJ2-5, with TRBD2 matching over 7 bases. This CDR3 spans 14 amino acids. V was clipped by 5 bases and J by 1 base; unmatched bases: 4. Germline V gene sequence: CDR1 MNHEY, CDR2 SMNVEV (reference sequence). The CDR3 loop is CASSPSGGQETQYF. The CDR3 region has the DNA TGTGCCAGCAGTCCTAGCGGAGGCCAAGAGACCCAGTACTTC.

This chain connects TRBV19 to TRBJ1-5, with D maybe TRBD1 (6 bases). The CDR3 runs 14 residues. Per germline, CDR1 LNHDA and CDR2 SQIVND (reference sequence). V lost 6 bases, J lost 3 bases, and 12 bases lay in between. The CDR3 loop is CASSTQGPNQPQHF. For the CDR3, the DNA is TGTGCCAGTAGCACCCAGGGGCCCAATCAGCCCCAGCATTTT.

This chain links TRBV28 with TRBJ2-7; D gene unclear. Germline V gene sequence: CDR1 MDHEN, CDR2 SYDVKM. Trimming stripped 8 bases from V and 4 bases from J, with 18 bases between. The CDR3 is 14 amino acids. The CDR3 protein is CASRSLRSLYEQYF. The CDR3 bases are TGTGCCAGCCGGAGCTTGAGGTCCTTATACGAGCAGTACTTC.

The chain links TRBV27 to TRBJ1-1; tentative D call: TRBD1 (6 bases). V was clipped by 5 bases and J by 4 bases, with 8 bases between them. Germline loops: CDR1 MNHEY, CDR2 SMNVEV (reference sequence). CDR3 length equals 12 residues. CDR3 in DNA: TGTGCCAGCAGTCAACAGGGCACTGAAGCTTTCTTT. Protein sequence: CASSQQGTEAFF.

The J gene is TRBJ2-1, the V gene TRBV7-8; TRBD2 aligns across 11 bases. The germline gives CDR1 SGHVS, CDR2 FQNEAQ. The CDR3 has 17 residues. The V and J ends lost 6 bases and 2 bases, in that order; junction bases with no gene match: 9. The CDR3, as DNA: TGTGCCAGCAGGCGCGCTCTAGCGGGAGGACCCTACAATGAGCAGTTCTTC. Translation gives CASRRALAGGPYNEQFF.

V and J are TRBV6-5 and TRBJ1-1; 10 bases align to TRBD1. Germline CDR1 reads MNHEY; CDR2 reads SVGAGI. The CDR3 spans 16 residues. V was clipped by 2 bases and J by 3 bases; unmatched bases: 6. Here the CDR3 DNA reads TGTGCCAGCAGTTACAGGGACAGGGGTATTCACACTGAAGCTTTCTTT. Its translation: CASSYRDRGIHTEAFF.

The chain joins TRBV19 to TRBJ2-3; D unclear. Trimming removed 1 base from V and 3 bases from J, with 2 bases in between. Germline V lookup: CDR1 LNHDA, CDR2 SQIVND (reference sequence). The CDR3 loop spans 12 amino acids. The CDR3 coding sequence is TGTGCCAGTAGTATAGGTACAGATACGCAGTATTTT. Protein sequence: CASSIGTDTQYF.

The V and J genes are TRBV4-1 and TRBJ1-1, with TRBD1 as a possible D gene (5 bases). The CDR3 consists of 16 residues. Deletions cut 3 bases from V and 2 bases from J, with 16 bases between. The germline CDR1 and CDR2 sequences are MGHRA and YSYEKL. CDR3 amino acids: CASSHPTSDINTEAFF. In nucleotides, the CDR3 is TGCGCCAGCAGCCACCCTACCTCGGACATTAACACTGAAGCTTTCTTT.

The chain carries TRBV18 and TRBJ2-7; no clear D. The CDR3 runs to 15 residues. Trimming removed 3 bases from V and 2 bases from J, with 14 bases in between. Germline CDR1 reads KGHSH; CDR2 reads LQKENI. This CDR3 is CASSPSRSVTYEQYF. The DNA for the CDR3 is TGTGCCAGCTCACCGTCCCGGAGCGTTACCTACGAGCAGTACTTC. The entire variable domain, with the rest obtained from reference TRBV18 and TRBJ2-7, is as follows: NAGVMQNPRHLVRRRGQEARLRCSPMKGHSHVYWYRQLPEEGLKFMVYLQKENIIDESGMPKERFSAEFPKEGPSILRIQQVVRGDSAAYFCASSPSRSVTYEQYFGPGTRLTVT.

The chain has TRBV27 and TRBJ1-1; TRBD1 agrees at 8 bases. CDR1 and CDR2 (germline): MNHEY, SMNVEV (reference sequence). The CDR3 is 14 amino acids. J lost 6 bases, V lost 3 bases, and 6 bases had no gene match. CDR3 amino acids: CASSFVSGGSEAFF. CDR3 nucleotide sequence: TGTGCCAGCAGTTTTGTGTCAGGGGGCTCTGAAGCTTTCTTT.

The CDR3 reads CASSRTGGNSEKLFF. The CDR3 DNA is TGTGCCAGCAGCCGAACGGGGGGGAACAGCGAAAAACTGTTTTTT. The V call is TRBV9, the J call TRBJ1-4, with D possibly being TRBD1 (5 bases). The CDR3 is made up of 15 amino acids. Germline V gives CDR1 SGDLS, CDR2 YYNGEE. Trimming left V 4 bases short and J 8 bases short, with 18 bases between.

This chain joins TRBV5-4 and TRBJ2-1; weak D call: TRBD2 (5 bases). With 1 base removed from V and 8 bases from J, the gap between germline ends came to 16 bases. The CDR3 covers 15 residues. Germline values: CDR1 SGHNT, CDR2 YYREEE (reference sequence). The CDR3 bases are TGTGCCAGCAGCTTGTTTGGGAGTGGGTTCGATGAGCAGTTCTTC. Protein sequence: CASSLFGSGFDEQFF.

The chain combines TRBV11-2 with TRBJ1-2; D is ambiguous. Deletions cut 5 bases from V and 3 bases from J, with 10 bases between. The V gene's germline CDR1 is SGHAT and CDR2 FQNNGV. The CDR3 sequence is 13 residues long. CDR3 protein: CASSPGSDYGYTF. The CDR3 nucleotides read TGTGCCAGCAGCCCGGGATCTGACTATGGCTACACCTTC.

The V gene is TRBV29-1, the J gene TRBJ2-7; D is perhaps TRBD1 (5 bases). V shed 4 bases and J shed 7 bases, with 14 bases lying between them. The CDR3 is 12 amino acids. Germline assignment: CDR1 SQVTM and CDR2 ANQGSEA. The chain's CDR3 is CSVVMGLWEQYF. CDR3 bases: TGCAGCGTTGTTATGGGGCTTTGGGAGCAGTACTTC.

The V call is TRBV15, the J call TRBJ2-2; D is undetermined. Germline V gives CDR1 LNHNV, CDR2 YYDKDF (reference sequence). V lost 0 bases and J lost 3, with 11 bases in between. The CDR3 is 16 amino acids. CDR3 sequence reads: CATSRDLGPYTGELFF. The DNA of the CDR3 is TGTGCCACCAGCAGAGATCTCGGGCCCTACACCGGGGAGCTGTTTTTT.

In its sample, this clone was seen a few times. V usage is TRBV4-1 and J usage is TRBJ1-2; 8 bases agree with TRBD1. The CDR3 runs to 15 residues. V trimming: 2 bases; J trimming: 7 bases; junction bases outside the gene matches: 9. Germline loops: CDR1 MGHRA, CDR2 YSYEKL. CDR3: CASSQKEQGASGYTF. The CDR3 DNA follows: TGCGCCAGCAGCCAAAAAGAGCAGGGGGCCAGTGGCTACACCTTC.